This note documents a single T cell receptor (beta chain) sequence. The antigen is not known. The data were produced by immunoSEQ multiplex PCR, yet TCRdb's version contains in-frame clones alone and is incomplete. This sample has 15,000 to 25,000 clones, with around 79% found just once. Every patient had mismatch repair deficiency by PCR or immunohistochemistry. TCR sequencing covered a few patients who responded to pembrolizumab. This specimen belongs to a study of PD-1 blockade in mismatch repair-deficient tumors. Study-wide context: Patients had 12 mismatch repair-deficient cancer types, all previously treated and progressing. Study outcomes and limitations: Tumor-resident clones, often undetectable pretreatment in blood, expanded then contracted after pembrolizumab.

This CDR3 has 16 residues. Germline-derived CDR1 and CDR2 are SGHTA and FQGTGA. V shed 1 base, J shed 4 bases, and the junction held 6 bases outside the gene matches. The specimen was PBMCs, collected 52 weeks after starting pembrolizumab. The gene calls are TRBV7-3 and TRBJ2-2, with 7 bases lining up with TRBD2. The source of this sequence is an adult with mismatch repair-deficient cancer. The DNA for the CDR3 is TGTGCCAGCAGCTTAAATGGGGCTAGCGGCACCGGGGAGCTGTTTTTT. Translated, it gives CASSLNGASGTGELFF.